This T cell receptor (beta chain) emerged from a study of response to subunit inactivated influenza vaccine. Germline V gene data show CDR1 as SGDLS and CDR2 as YYNGEE. V lost 5 bases and J lost 0; bases outside the gene matches: 7. The CDR3 has 15 residues. TCRdb reprocessed the RT-PCR reads via MiXCR and lists one record per CDR3 protein. The sample lists hundreds of thousands of distinct CDR3 sequences, 7.6% occurring once. The source was PBMCs from blood, collected roughly 24 months after vaccination. The clonotype was recovered from a man between 50 and 69 years old who received an inactivated influenza vaccine. The V gene is TRBV9, the J gene TRBJ2-7, with 8 bases aligning to TRBD1. CDR3 sequence (DNA): TGTGCCAGCAGTGAAGGACAGGGAGGCTCCTACGAGCAGTACTTC. This gives the protein CASSEGQGGSYEQYF.